These 2 T cell receptor beta chains came from one sample sequenced in a study of blood T cell repertoires in COVID-19. Only in-frame clones appear in the TCRdb table, and some are missing; sequencing was by immunoSEQ multiplex PCR. This table has tens of thousands of clones, 80% to 90% appearing once. Material: peripheral blood. Every receptor here comes from a human donor in a cohort sampled during active COVID-19.

The V call is TRBV7-6, the J call TRBJ2-5; TRBD1 matches at 7 bases. This CDR3 region has 14 residues. Trimming removed 5 bases from V and 5 bases from J; junction bases left unmatched: 8. CDR1 is SGHVS and CDR2 is FNYEAQ in the germline V gene. DNA for the CDR3: TGTGCCAGCAGCCCACAGGGGCGGAGGGAGACCCAGTACTTC. Its protein is CASSPQGRRETQYF. Using reference TRBV7-6 and TRBJ2-5 for the parts outside the CDR3, the full variable domain is GAGVSQSPRYKVTKRGQDVALRCDPISGHVSLYWYRQALGQGPEFLTYFNYEAQQDKSGLPNDRFSAERPEGSISTLTIQRTEQRDSAMYRCASSPQGRRETQYFGPGTRLLVL.

V gene TRBV7-4 combines with J gene TRBJ2-7, with TRBD1 identical over 8 bases. The CDR3 runs to 15 residues. The V gene end was trimmed by 3 bases and the J gene end by 4 bases; junction bases not matched to a gene: 8. Per the germline V gene, CDR1 is SGHVT and CDR2 is SQSDAQ. CDR3 in amino acids: CASSLLRQGCYEQYF. In DNA form, the CDR3 reads TGTGCCAGCAGCTTGCTGAGACAGGGGTGTTACGAGCAGTACTTC.